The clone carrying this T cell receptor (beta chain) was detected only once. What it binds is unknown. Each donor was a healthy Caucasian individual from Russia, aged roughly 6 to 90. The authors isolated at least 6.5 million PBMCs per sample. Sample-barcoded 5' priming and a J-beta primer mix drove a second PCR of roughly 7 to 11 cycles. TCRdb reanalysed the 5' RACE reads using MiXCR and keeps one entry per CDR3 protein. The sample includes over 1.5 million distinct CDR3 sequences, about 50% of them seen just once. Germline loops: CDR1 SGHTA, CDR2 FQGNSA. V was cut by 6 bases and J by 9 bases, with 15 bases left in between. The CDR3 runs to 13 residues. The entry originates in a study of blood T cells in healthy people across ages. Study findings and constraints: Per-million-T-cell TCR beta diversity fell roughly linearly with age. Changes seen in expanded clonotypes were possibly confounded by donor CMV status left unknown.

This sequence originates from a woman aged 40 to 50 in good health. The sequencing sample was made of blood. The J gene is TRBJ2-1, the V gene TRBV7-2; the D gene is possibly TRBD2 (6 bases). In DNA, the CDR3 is TGTGCCAGCAGGGCTGCGGGGCTGGGTGAGCAGTTCTTC. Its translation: CASRAAGLGEQFF. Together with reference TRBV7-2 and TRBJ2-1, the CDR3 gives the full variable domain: GAGVSQSPSNKVTEKGKDVELRCDPISGHTALYWYRQSLGQGLEFLIYFQGNSAPDKSGLPSDRFSAERTGGSVSTLTIQRTQQEDSAVYLCASRAAGLGEQFFGPGTRLTVL.